The source of this T cell receptor (beta chain) is a study of cytomegalovirus exposure and HLA in healthy donors. Study overall: The same platform used for the roughly 600 first-cohort repertoires was also used for the 120 or so validation repertoires, as a later analysis reported. Findings and caveats of the study: The tendency of first-cohort TCR clusters to co-occur in the 120 or so validation repertoires was the finding of a later analysis. Most sequenced TCRs were rare (though some public TCRs occurred in many donors).

Clones were read by immunoSEQ multiplex PCR, and TCRdb kept only the in-frame ones, dropping some. The sample has fewer than 120,000 clones, approximately 89% seen once; the top ten hold around 2%. As concerns this clone: What it recognizes is unknown.

Sequenced: PBMCs. The source is a woman aged 18-30 years in good health and CMV-seronegative.

The chain's CDR3 is CASSLEWTAGEQYF. CDR3 DNA: TGTGCCAGCAGCTTAGAGTGGACAGCTGGAGAGCAGTACTTC. This chain uses TRBV11-2 with TRBJ2-7, with D possibly TRBD1 on 6 matching bases. Per germline, CDR1 SGHAT and CDR2 FQNNGV. V was shortened by 0 bases and J by 7 bases, with 13 bases between the two germline ends. The CDR3 has 14 residues.